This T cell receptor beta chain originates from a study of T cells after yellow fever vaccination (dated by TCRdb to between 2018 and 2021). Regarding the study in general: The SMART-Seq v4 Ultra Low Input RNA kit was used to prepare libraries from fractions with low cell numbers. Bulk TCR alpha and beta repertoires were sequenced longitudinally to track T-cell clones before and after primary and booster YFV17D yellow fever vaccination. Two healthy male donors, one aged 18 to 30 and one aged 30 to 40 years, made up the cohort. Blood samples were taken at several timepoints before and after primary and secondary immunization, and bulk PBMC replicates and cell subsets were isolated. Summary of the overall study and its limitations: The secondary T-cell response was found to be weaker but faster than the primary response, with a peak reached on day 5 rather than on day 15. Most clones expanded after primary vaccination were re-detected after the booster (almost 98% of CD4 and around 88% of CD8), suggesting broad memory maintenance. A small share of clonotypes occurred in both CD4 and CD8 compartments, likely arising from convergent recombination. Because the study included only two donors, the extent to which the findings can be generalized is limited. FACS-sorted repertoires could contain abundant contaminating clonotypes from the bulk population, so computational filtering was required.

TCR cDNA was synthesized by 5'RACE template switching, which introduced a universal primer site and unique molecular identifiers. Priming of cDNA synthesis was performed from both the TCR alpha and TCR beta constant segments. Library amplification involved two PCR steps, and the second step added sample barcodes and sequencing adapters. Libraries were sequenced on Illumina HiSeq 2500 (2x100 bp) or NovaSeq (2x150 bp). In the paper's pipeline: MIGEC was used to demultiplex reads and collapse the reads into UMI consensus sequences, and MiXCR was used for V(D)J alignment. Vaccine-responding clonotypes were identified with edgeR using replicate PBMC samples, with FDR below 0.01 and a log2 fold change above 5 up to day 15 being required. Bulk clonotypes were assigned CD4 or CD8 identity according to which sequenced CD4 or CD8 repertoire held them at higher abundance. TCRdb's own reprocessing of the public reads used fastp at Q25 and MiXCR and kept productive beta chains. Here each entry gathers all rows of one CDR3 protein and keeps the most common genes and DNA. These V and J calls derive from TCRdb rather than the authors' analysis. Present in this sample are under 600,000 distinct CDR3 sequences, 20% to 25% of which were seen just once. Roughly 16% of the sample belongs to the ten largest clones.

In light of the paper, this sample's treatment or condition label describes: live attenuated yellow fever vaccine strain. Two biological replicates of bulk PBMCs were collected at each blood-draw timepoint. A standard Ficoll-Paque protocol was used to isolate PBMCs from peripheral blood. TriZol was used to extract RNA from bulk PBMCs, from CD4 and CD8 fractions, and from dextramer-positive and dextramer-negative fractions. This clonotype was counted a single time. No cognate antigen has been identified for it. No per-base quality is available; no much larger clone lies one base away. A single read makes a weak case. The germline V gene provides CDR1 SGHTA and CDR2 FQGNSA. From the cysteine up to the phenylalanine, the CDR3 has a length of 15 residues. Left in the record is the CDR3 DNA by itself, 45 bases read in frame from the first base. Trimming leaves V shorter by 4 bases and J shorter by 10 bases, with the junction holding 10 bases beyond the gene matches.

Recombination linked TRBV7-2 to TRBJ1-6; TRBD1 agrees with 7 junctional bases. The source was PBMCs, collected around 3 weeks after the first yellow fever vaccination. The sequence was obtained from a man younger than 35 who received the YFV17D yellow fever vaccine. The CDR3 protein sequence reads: CASSSRQGYESPLHF. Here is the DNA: TGTGCCAGCAGCTCCAGACAGGGTTATGAGTCACCCCTCCACTTT. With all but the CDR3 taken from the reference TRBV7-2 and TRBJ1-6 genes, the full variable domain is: GAGVSQSPSNKVTEKGKDVELRCDPISGHTALYWYRQSLGQGLEFLIYFQGNSAPDKSGLPSDRFSAERTGGSVSTLTIQRTQQEDSAVYLCASSSRQGYESPLHFGNGTRLTVT.